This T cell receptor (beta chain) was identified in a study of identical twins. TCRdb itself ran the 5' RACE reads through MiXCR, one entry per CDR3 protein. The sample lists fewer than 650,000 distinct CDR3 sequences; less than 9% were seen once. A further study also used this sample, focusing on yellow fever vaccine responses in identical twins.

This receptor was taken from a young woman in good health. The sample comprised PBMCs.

The CDR3 nucleotides are TGCGCCAGCAGCCTTGGGGAGGGCCGCGAGACCCAGTACTTC. Protein product: CASSLGEGRETQYF. V gene TRBV5-1 combines with J gene TRBJ2-5; TRBD2 matches 7 bases. The CDR3 runs 14 residues. J gave up 5 bases and V 4 bases, and 8 bases lay outside the gene matches. Looked up from germline, CDR1 is SGHRS and CDR2 is YFSETQ.